Sequencing of this T cell receptor (beta chain) was carried out in a study of response to subunit inactivated influenza vaccine. Study results and caveats: With each seasonal influenza vaccination, the authors suggested, few new T cells are recruited.

MiXCR, run by TCRdb on the RT-PCR reads, gives a single entry per CDR3 protein. The sample shows roughly 790,000 distinct CDR3 sequences, 20% to 25% of them seen only once. The CDR3 sequence is 14 residues long. Germline CDR1 is SGHRS and CDR2 is YFSETQ. The V gene end was trimmed by 2 bases and the J gene end by 6 bases; junction bases not matched to a gene: 4. This clonotype was seen more than once but under ten times. Its antigen is undetermined. This TCR was sampled from a man aged 45-65 years who received an inactivated influenza vaccine. This material consisted of PBMCs from blood, taken more than 4 days after vaccination. The chain uses TRBV5-1 and TRBJ2-7; TRBD1 matches 11 bases. The CDR3, as DNA: TGCGCCAGCAGCTTTAAAGGGACAGGGGGCGAGCAGTACTTC. The encoded protein is CASSFKGTGGEQYF. Looking up the rest from reference TRBV5-1 and TRBJ2-7 gives the full variable domain: KAGVTQTPRYLIKTRGQQVTLSCSPISGHRSVSWYQQTPGQGLQFLFEYFSETQRNKGNFPGRFSGRQFSNSRSEMNVSTLELGDSALYLCASSFKGTGGEQYFGPGTRLTVT.